The 27 T cell receptor beta chains below were found in one sample sequenced in a study of blood T cell repertoires in COVID-19. Sequencing used immunoSEQ multiplex PCR; TCRdb keeps in-frame clones, though not all of them. The sample has approximately 390,000 clones; roughly 86% are singletons. Material for sequencing was PBMCs or T cells enriched from blood (not recorded which). Every receptor here comes from a woman aged 40-49 years with acute COVID-19.

The chain has TRBV20-1 and TRBJ1-4; a possible D gene is TRBD1 (6 bases). The CDR3 contains 15 residues. V lost 3 bases to trimming and J lost 8 bases, with 19 bases between them. Germline CDR1 DFQATT, CDR2 SNEGSKA (reference sequence). The CDR3 nucleotides are TGCAGTGCTAGTTGGGGATACAGGGTTAGCGAAAAACTGTTTTTT. It codes for CSASWGYRVSEKLFF.

The rearrangement links TRBV5-5 to TRBJ1-1, with 7 bases fitting TRBD1. The germline V gene has CDR1 SGHKS and CDR2 YYEKEE (reference sequence). V gave up 7 bases and J gave up 4 bases; unmatched junction bases: 10. This CDR3 contains 14 residues. The DNA of the CDR3 is TGTGCCAGCCGGGGACAGCCGGTGGGCACTGAAGCTTTCTTT. Its translation: CASRGQPVGTEAFF.

The rearrangement joins TRBV2 to TRBJ1-5, with D hard to call. Germline lookup yields CDR1 SNHLY and CDR2 FYNNEI. There are 13 residues in the CDR3. The ends were cut back, 4 bases at V and 4 bases at J, with 8 bases in the middle. DNA of the CDR3: TGTGCCAGCAGTGTTCGGGAGAATCAGCCCCAGCATTTT. It yields the protein CASSVRENQPQHF.

The chain employs TRBV2 and TRBJ1-3; 8 bases agree with TRBD1. The CDR3 covers 15 residues. The V and J ends lost 6 bases and 0 bases, in that order; junction bases with no gene match: 4. The germline V gene encodes CDR1 SNHLY and CDR2 FYNNEI. CDR3 region: CASSDRGNSGNTIYF. As DNA, the CDR3 is TGTGCCAGCAGCGACAGGGGAAACTCTGGAAACACCATATATTTT.

The chain carries TRBV11-2 and TRBJ2-7; TRBD2 aligns across 10 bases. The CDR3 runs 14 residues. The germline V gene has CDR1 SGHAT and CDR2 FQNNGV. Germline trimming cut 4 bases from V and 3 bases from J; bases unmatched to any gene: 3. Written as DNA, the CDR3 is TGTGCCAGCAGCTCCACTAGCGGGGACTACGAGCAGTACTTC. It translates to CASSSTSGDYEQYF.

The chain links TRBV2 to TRBJ2-1, with 9 bases that match TRBD2. Germline V gene lookup returns CDR1 SNHLY and CDR2 FYNNEI. The junction had 3 bases not matched to a gene; V was cut back by 4 bases and J by 5 bases. The CDR3 is 14 amino acids. The CDR3 sequence is CASSVSGGNNEQFF. CDR3 bases: TGTGCCAGCAGTGTTAGCGGGGGTAACAATGAGCAGTTCTTC.

The chain couples TRBV29-1 to TRBJ2-3, with 8 bases matching TRBD1. Germline trimming cut 3 bases from V and 1 base from J; bases unmatched to any gene: 6. CDR3 length: 15 residues. Germline V gives CDR1 SQVTM, CDR2 ANQGSEA. The CDR3 loop reads CSVDLKDRGTDTQYF. The CDR3 DNA follows: TGCAGCGTTGATCTGAAGGACAGGGGCACAGATACGCAGTATTTT.

The V and J genes are TRBV30 and TRBJ2-5; 11 positions agree with TRBD2. V dropped 1 base and J dropped 5; count of bases not matched to a gene: 6. Germline CDR1 GTSNPN, CDR2 SVGIG (reference sequence). The CDR3 covers 15 residues. The CDR3 region is CAWSASSGGWETQYF. DNA for the CDR3: TGTGCCTGGAGTGCCTCTAGCGGGGGGTGGGAGACCCAGTACTTC.

This clone turned up a few times. This chain connects TRBV5-1 to TRBJ1-2, with D uncertain. The ends were cut back, 4 bases at V and 3 bases at J, with 13 bases in the middle. The CDR3 runs to 14 residues. Germline-derived CDR1 and CDR2 are SGHRS and YFSETQ. CDR3 in DNA: TGCGCCAGCAGCGTAGATGCGGGATACTATGGCTACACCTTC. It is translated as CASSVDAGYYGYTF.

V gene TRBV5-4 combines with J gene TRBJ2-7, with 11 nucleotides matching TRBD1. The CDR3 has 15 residues. Germline V gene sequence: CDR1 SGHNT, CDR2 YYREEE (reference sequence). J lost 3 bases, V lost 0 bases, and 2 bases had no gene match. The CDR3: CASSLGGTGGYEQYF. For the CDR3, the DNA is TGTGCCAGCAGCTTGGGAGGGACAGGGGGCTACGAGCAGTACTTC.

For the CDR3, the DNA is TGTGCCAGCAGCCGACAGGGGGCAACAGATACGCAGTATTTT. This encodes CASSRQGATDTQYF. V is TRBV3-1 (or the pseudogene TRBV3-2) and J is TRBJ2-3, with 10 bases identical to TRBD1. This CDR3 has 14 amino acids. J gave up 3 bases and V 4 bases, and 1 base lay outside the gene matches. Germline V gene sequence: CDR1 LGHDT, CDR2 YNNKEL (reference sequence).

The V and J genes are TRBV5-5 and TRBJ1-5, with a possible D match to TRBD1 (5 bases). The CDR3 sequence is 16 residues long. Germline V gene data show CDR1 as SGHKS and CDR2 as YYEKEE (reference sequence). Trimming shortened V by 0 bases and J by 0 bases, and 10 bases separated the two germline ends. The CDR3 DNA reads as TGTGCCAGCAGCTTGGTGGCGGGGGATAGCAATCAGCCCCAGCATTTT. Its translation is CASSLVAGDSNQPQHF.

The V gene is TRBV3-1 (or the pseudogene TRBV3-2), the J gene TRBJ1-3, with D uncertain. Germline V lookup: CDR1 LGHDT, CDR2 YNNKEL (reference sequence). V was trimmed by 0 bases and J by 0 bases, leaving 21 bases between them. The CDR3 is made up of 20 amino acids. In nucleotides, the CDR3 is TGTGCCAGCAGCCAAGATGATCTTATGCGGGGAGGAGGCTCTGGAAACACCATATATTTT. Protein product: CASSQDDLMRGGGSGNTIYF.

The J gene is TRBJ1-4, the V gene TRBV30; 10 bases line up with TRBD1. Germline lookup yields CDR1 GTSNPN and CDR2 SVGIG (reference sequence). This CDR3 has 14 residues. V trimming: 3 bases; J trimming: 4 bases; junction bases outside the gene matches: 2. The CDR3 protein is CAWRTGGGNEKLFF. The CDR3 coding sequence is TGTGCCTGGAGGACAGGGGGCGGTAATGAAAAACTGTTTTTT.

The CDR3 DNA sequence: TGTGCCAGCAGTGATCTGGGACAGGGGTTCGAGCAGTACTTC. Protein product: CASSDLGQGFEQYF. The V gene is TRBV6-1, the J gene TRBJ2-7; the match to TRBD1 covers 10 bases. Germline lookup yields CDR1 MNHNS and CDR2 SASEGT. J was trimmed by 6 bases and V by 3 bases; bases with no gene match: 5. This CDR3 is built from 14 residues.

The rearrangement links TRBV6-5 to TRBJ2-7; 11 nucleotides line up with TRBD2. This CDR3 is built from 13 residues. J was trimmed by 3 bases and V by 9 bases; bases with no gene match: 4. The germline gives CDR1 MNHEY, CDR2 SVGAGI. Here the CDR3 DNA reads TGTGCCAGTTCCGGGACTAGCGGCTACGAGCAGTACTTC. It is translated as CASSGTSGYEQYF.

The chain links TRBV29-1 to TRBJ1-2; D is ambiguous. Trimming pared 3 bases from V and 1 base from J, leaving 6 bases between. This CDR3 contains 12 residues. Germline-derived CDR1 and CDR2 are SQVTM and ANQGSEA. This CDR3 is CSVDPSNYGYTF. CDR3 nucleotides: TGCAGCGTTGATCCGAGTAACTATGGCTACACCTTC.

V usage is TRBV2 and J usage is TRBJ2-1, with D perhaps TRBD1 (5 bases). The germline V gene encodes CDR1 SNHLY and CDR2 FYNNEI. Trimming pared 7 bases from V and 4 bases from J, leaving 11 bases between. The CDR3 runs to 13 residues. The CDR3 region is CASTLTVYNEQFF. The CDR3 DNA reads as TGTGCCAGCACCCTGACAGTTTACAATGAGCAGTTCTTC.

This clone showed up just once. The gene calls are TRBV3-1 (or the pseudogene TRBV3-2) and TRBJ2-1, with D possibly being TRBD2 (6 bases). V lost 1 base, J lost 5 bases, and 15 bases lay in between. The CDR3 length is 16 residues. Germline CDR1 reads LGHDT; CDR2 reads YNNKEL (reference sequence). In DNA form, the CDR3 reads TGTGCCAGCAGCCAAGTCGGGGGTAGTTCTGACAATGAGCAGTTCTTC. Protein product: CASSQVGGSSDNEQFF.

The rearrangement links TRBV20-1 to TRBJ1-4; no clear D gene. V shed 3 bases and J shed 8 bases, with 10 bases lying between them. CDR3 size: 12 residues. Germline V gene lookup returns CDR1 DFQATT and CDR2 SNEGSKA (reference sequence). As DNA, the CDR3 is TGCAGTGCTAGTGATGTGGGCGAAAAACTGTTTTTT. This sequence encodes CSASDVGEKLFF.

The rearrangement uses TRBV12-5 and TRBJ2-7; 9 bases line up with TRBD1. This CDR3 contains 14 residues. The J segment lost 7 bases and the V segment lost 1 base, leaving 5 bases of the junction unmatched. Germline V gene data show CDR1 as LGHNT and CDR2 as FRNRAP. The CDR3, as DNA: TGTGCTAGTGGTTTGGGACAGGGGGGTGGGGAGCAGTACTTC. This codes for CASGLGQGGGEQYF.

The chain is built from TRBV7-9 and TRBJ1-2; D may be TRBD1 (5 bases). This CDR3 region has 13 residues. Germline V gene data show CDR1 as SEHNR and CDR2 as FQNEAQ (reference sequence). With 1 base removed from V and 7 bases from J, the gap between germline ends came to 10 bases. CDR3 amino acids: CASSLGIGAGYTF. The CDR3 DNA reads TGTGCCAGCAGCTTAGGCATTGGGGCTGGCTACACCTTC.

The V and J genes are TRBV5-1 and TRBJ2-1; a possible D gene is TRBD2 (5 bases). The germline V gene has CDR1 SGHRS and CDR2 YFSETQ. V shed 3 bases and J shed 0 bases, with 13 bases lying between them. The CDR3 has 16 amino acids. CDR3: CASSSGLPSSYNEQFF. DNA for the CDR3: TGCGCCAGCAGCTCCGGACTCCCGAGCTCCTACAATGAGCAGTTCTTC.

This clone has just one count. The chain joins TRBV24-1 to TRBJ1-3; no clear D gene. Looked up from germline, CDR1 is KGHDR and CDR2 is SFDVKD. The CDR3 contains 14 residues. V lost 6 bases and J lost 0, with 8 bases in between. CDR3 bases: TGTGCCACCAGTAAAGATAGCTCTGGAAACACCATATATTTT. This sequence encodes CATSKDSSGNTIYF.

V is TRBV18 and J is TRBJ1-5; TRBD1 might be the D (5 bases). The CDR3 sequence is 14 residues long. V gave up 3 bases and J gave up 7 bases, with 13 bases separating them. CDR1 KGHSH and CDR2 LQKENI come from the germline V gene. The CDR3 region has the DNA TGTGCCAGCTCACCGGGGCGGGAAGTCCAGCCCCAGCATTTT. Translating gives CASSPGREVQPQHF.

The CDR3 DNA follows: TGTGCCAGCAGCTTATCGATCAGGGACTATAGCAATCAGCCCCAGCATTTT. Protein sequence: CASSLSIRDYSNQPQHF. The chain joins TRBV7-9 to TRBJ1-5; tentatively, D is TRBD1 (5 bases). The V and J ends lost 2 bases and 0 bases respectively, with 14 bases between them. The V gene's germline CDR1 is SEHNR and CDR2 FQNEAQ (reference sequence). The CDR3 consists of 17 residues.

The table lists this clone with a few counts. For the CDR3, the DNA is TGTGCCAGCAGTGCCTTAGCGGGGGCCGGGGATGAGCAGTTCTTC. Residues: CASSALAGAGDEQFF. The rearrangement uses TRBV2 and TRBJ2-1, with 9 bases matching TRBD2. In germline, CDR1 is SNHLY, CDR2 FYNNEI. The CDR3 consists of 15 residues. V dropped 4 bases and J dropped 8; count of bases not matched to a gene: 9.